A single sample gave rise to the 8 T cell receptor beta chains below, sequenced in a study of T cell repertoires in cytomegalovirus infection (dated by TCRdb to the late 2010s). The run used an Illumina HiSeq 1500. TCRdb reworked the public reads: Q25 trimming with fastp, MiXCR clone assembly, productive beta chains retained. Duplicate CDR3 protein sequences are folded into a single record with the most common DNA and genes. Here the sample has about a million distinct CDR3 sequences; approximately 31% occur a single time. The top ten clonotypes cover around an eighth of the sample. In the paper's terms, the treatment or condition label means: in vitro stimulation with specific CMV peptide epitopes to enrich CMV-specific T cells. Their cognate antigens are unknown. The material was cultured CD8+ T cells from PBMCs, obtained from culture after CMV antigen stimulation. The receptors were gathered from a human donor in good health (CMV status not recorded). Some clones in this sample may be carry-over from other donors' samples.

V gene TRBV12-3 or TRBV12-4 combines with J gene TRBJ2-6; 9 bases are a match to TRBD1. Germline trimming cut 3 bases from V and 1 base from J; bases unmatched to any gene: 16. This CDR3 has 21 residues. The CDR3 sequence is CASSLIIPGDRDTSGANVLTF. The CDR3 nucleotides read TGTGCCAGCAGTTTGATTATTCCGGGGGACAGGGATACGTCTGGGGCCAACGTCCTGACTTTC.

The chain recombines TRBV4-3 with TRBJ2-3; D gene uncertain. Looked up from germline, CDR1 is LGHNA and CDR2 is YSLEER. This CDR3 has 15 amino acids. The V and J ends lost 7 bases and 3 bases respectively, with 17 bases between them. CDR3 coding DNA: TGCGCCAGCACCCTAGGCGCCGTCCAGACAGATACGCAGTATTTT. It codes for CASTLGAVQTDTQYF.

This clonotype was detected a few times. The CDR3 DNA follows: TGTGCCACCAGCAGAGGAGGACAGTCCAATCAGCCCCAGCATTTT. Translated: CATSRGGQSNQPQHF. V usage is TRBV15 and J usage is TRBJ1-5, with a possible D match to TRBD1 (6 bases). CDR1 LNHNV and CDR2 YYDKDF come from the germline V gene (reference sequence). This CDR3 spans 15 amino acids. V lost 1 base, J lost 3 bases, and 10 bases lay in between.

Of note for this clonotype: Germline and junction disagree at one end, which may indicate a read error. The genes are TRBV4-3 and TRBJ2-5, with 9 bases lining up with TRBD2. The CDR3 totals 15 residues. Germline V gives CDR1 LGHNA, CDR2 YSLEER. CDR3 residues: CASSQERGGGETRYF. The CDR3 DNA is TGCGCCAGCAGCCAAGAGCGGGGGGGCGGGGAGACCCGGTACTTC.

In its sample, this clonotype was seen a few times. The chain has TRBV20-1 and TRBJ2-7, with 10 bases that match TRBD1. Germline assignment: CDR1 DFQATT and CDR2 SNEGSKA (reference sequence). Trimming took 6 bases from V and 4 from J; bases not matched to a gene: 6. CDR3 length: 13 amino acids. The CDR3 DNA sequence: TGCAGTGCGGTGACAGGGGGCGCATACGAGCAGTACGTC. This codes for CSAVTGGAYEQYV.

The chain uses TRBV7-9 and TRBJ2-1; the match to TRBD2 covers 12 bases. After removal of 5 bases from V and 8 bases from J, the junction contained 16 bases not matched to a gene. This CDR3 is 18 amino acids long. Germline-derived CDR1 and CDR2 are SEHNR and FQNEAQ (reference sequence). This chain's CDR3 is CASSLLGSSGGAEDEQFF. The CDR3 nucleotides are TGTGCCAGCAGCCTCTTAGGTTCTAGCGGGGGGGCCGAGGATGAGCAGTTCTTC.

The chain carries TRBV7-9 and TRBJ2-1, with D unclear. The length of the CDR3 is 12 residues. Deletions cut 4 bases from V and 5 bases from J, with 6 bases between. Germline V gene data show CDR1 as SEHNR and CDR2 as FQNEAQ (reference sequence). CDR3 bases: TGTGCCAGCAGCTCGTCTCACAATGAGCAGTTCTTC. Its translation: CASSSSHNEQFF.

The sample holds many counts of this clonotype. This chain links TRBV10-2 with TRBJ2-6; D call uncertain. V was cut by 5 bases and J by 2 bases, with 7 bases left in between. The V gene's germline CDR1 is WSHSY and CDR2 SAAADI. The CDR3 has 14 amino acids. Here the CDR3 reads CASSQAPGANVLTF. The CDR3 DNA reads TGCGCCAGCAGTCAGGCTCCTGGGGCCAACGTCCTGACTTTC.